This T cell receptor beta chain originates from a study of cytotoxic CD8 clonotypes in ibrutinib-treated CLL. Study at large: Outcomes included approximately 24 partial and 2 complete responses; after median approximately six years, 14 stayed remitted and 12 progressed.

The germline CDR1 and CDR2 sequences are SGDLS and YYNGEE. The length of the CDR3 is 15 residues. The ends lost 3 bases at V and 5 bases at J; junction bases unmatched: 4. Study results and limitations: Among the clonotypes, public ones were uncommon and contracted or held stable on treatment.

Measured with immunoSEQ multiplex PCR; TCRdb has only the in-frame clones, and not every one. The sample contains 300,000 or so clones, 67% of which appear only once. The count of this clone is one. Its antigen is not identified. Sample: PBMCs, taken after 36 months of ibrutinib treatment. This sequence originates from a human donor with chronic lymphocytic leukemia. The gene calls are TRBV9 and TRBJ2-7; 14 bases line up with TRBD2. The CDR3 region is CASSAGLAGGNEQYF. The CDR3 coding sequence is TGTGCCAGCAGCGCCGGACTAGCGGGGGGTAACGAGCAGTACTTC.